The clone carrying this TCR beta chain was seen more than once but under ten times. This sample is part of a study of T cells in Graves' hyperthyroidism and ophthalmopathy. Regions amplified from RNA transcripts were the TCR beta CDR3 regions. First-round RT-PCR targeting the TCR CDR3 was performed with the HTBI primer set. A single record per CDR3 protein comes from TCRdb applying MiXCR to the multiplex PCR reads. This table holds some 760,000 distinct CDR3 sequences, about 14% found once. CDR3 length: 16 residues. V was clipped by 0 bases and J by 1 base, with 9 bases between them. In germline, CDR1 is MNHNY, CDR2 SVGAGI (reference sequence).

Sequencing was carried out using blood. This receptor was identified in a woman younger than 30 with Graves' hyperthyroidism. V gene TRBV6-6 combines with J gene TRBJ2-2; D is unresolved. CDR3 region: CASSYSVRVNTGELFF. For the CDR3, the DNA is TGTGCCAGCAGTTACTCGGTTAGAGTGAACACCGGGGAGCTGTTTTTT.